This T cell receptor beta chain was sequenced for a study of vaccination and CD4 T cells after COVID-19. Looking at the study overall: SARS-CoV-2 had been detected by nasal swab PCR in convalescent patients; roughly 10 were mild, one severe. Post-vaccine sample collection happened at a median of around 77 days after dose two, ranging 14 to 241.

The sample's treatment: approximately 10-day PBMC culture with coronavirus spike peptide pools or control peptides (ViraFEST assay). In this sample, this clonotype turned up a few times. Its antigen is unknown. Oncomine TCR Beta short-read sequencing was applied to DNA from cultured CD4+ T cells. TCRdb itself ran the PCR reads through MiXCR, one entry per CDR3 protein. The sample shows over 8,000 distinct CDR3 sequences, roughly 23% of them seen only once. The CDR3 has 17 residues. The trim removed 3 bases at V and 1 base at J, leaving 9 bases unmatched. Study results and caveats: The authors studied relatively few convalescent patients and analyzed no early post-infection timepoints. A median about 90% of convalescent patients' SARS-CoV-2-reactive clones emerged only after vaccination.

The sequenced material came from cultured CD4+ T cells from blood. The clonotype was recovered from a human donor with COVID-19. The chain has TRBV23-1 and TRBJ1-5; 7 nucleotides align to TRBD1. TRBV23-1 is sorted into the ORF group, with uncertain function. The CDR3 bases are TGCGCCAGCAGTCATTGCGACAGGGTTTTCAGCAATCAGCCCCAGCATTTT. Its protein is CASSHCDRVFSNQPQHF.